One TCR beta chain is described in this entry. Antigen unknown. This sample is part of a study of T cell repertoires in cytomegalovirus infection. In the study overall: Selection of CMV epitopes for the study included recently identified HLA-C-restricted and well-studied HLA-B-restricted ones. In public TCR beta signatures, there were indications of both CMV infection and matching HLA type.

A single record per CDR3 protein comes from TCRdb applying MiXCR to the reads. This sample carries some 350,000 distinct CDR3 sequences, 29% of them seen once, and the ten largest clones take 20%. V lost 3 bases to trimming and J lost 5 bases; unmatched junction nucleotides: 3. CDR1 SGHDN and CDR2 FVKESK come from the germline V gene. This CDR3 has 15 residues. Findings and limits, study-wide: CMV-specific TCR beta clonotypes restricted by HLA-C dominated the ex vivo response. Carriers of CMV plus the relevant HLA were identified by cumulative public TCR beta family frequency.

The sequenced sample was cultured PBMCs, obtained from culture after CMV antigen stimulation. This chain uses TRBV14 with TRBJ2-6; 8 bases match TRBD1. The receptor was isolated from a human donor in good health (CMV status not recorded). Some clones in this sample may be carry-over from other donors' samples. CDR3 region: CASSQGDRWANVLTF. CDR3 sequence (DNA): TGTGCCAGCAGCCAGGGGGACAGGTGGGCCAACGTCCTGACTTTC.